This TCR beta chain was identified during a study of identical twins. This clonotype was counted between two and nine times. TCRdb redid the calling of the 5' RACE reads with MiXCR, one entry per CDR3 protein. The data show about 340,000 distinct CDR3 sequences, approximately 13% seen once. Germline CDR1 and CDR2: DFQATT and SNEGSKA (reference sequence). This CDR3 is built from 14 residues. With 0 bases removed from V and 0 bases from J, the gap between germline ends came to 8 bases. This sample also appeared in a second study, on yellow fever vaccine responses in identical twins.

The material sequenced was CD8+ T cells sorted from blood. The receptor was derived from a woman aged 18-29 years in good health. J is TRBJ1-1 and V is TRBV20-1; no definite D call. CDR3: CSARDGQMNTEAFF. In DNA, the CDR3 is TGCAGTGCTAGAGACGGTCAGATGAACACTGAAGCTTTCTTT.